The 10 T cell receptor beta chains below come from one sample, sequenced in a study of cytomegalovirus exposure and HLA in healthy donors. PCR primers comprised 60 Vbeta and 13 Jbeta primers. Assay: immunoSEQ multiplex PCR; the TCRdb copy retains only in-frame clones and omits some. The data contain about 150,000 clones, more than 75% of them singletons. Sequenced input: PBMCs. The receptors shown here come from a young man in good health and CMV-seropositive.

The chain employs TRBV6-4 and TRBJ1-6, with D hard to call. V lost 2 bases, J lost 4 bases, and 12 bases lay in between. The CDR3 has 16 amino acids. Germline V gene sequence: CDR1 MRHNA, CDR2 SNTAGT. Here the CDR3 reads CASSDPIPLYNSPLHF. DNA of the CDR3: TGTGCCAGCAGTGACCCGATCCCCCTATATAATTCACCCCTCCACTTT.

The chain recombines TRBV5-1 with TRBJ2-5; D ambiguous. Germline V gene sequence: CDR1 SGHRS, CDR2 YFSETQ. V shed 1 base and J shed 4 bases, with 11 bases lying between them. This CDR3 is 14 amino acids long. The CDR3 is CASSLYWRGETQYF. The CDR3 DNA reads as TGCGCCAGCAGCTTGTACTGGCGAGGAGAGACCCAGTACTTC.

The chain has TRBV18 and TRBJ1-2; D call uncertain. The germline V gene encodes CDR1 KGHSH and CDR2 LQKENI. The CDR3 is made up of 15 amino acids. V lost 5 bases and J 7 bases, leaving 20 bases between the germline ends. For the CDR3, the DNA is TGTGCCAGCTCAAGATCAGCAGGAACGGTCGGTGGCTACACCTTC. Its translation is CASSRSAGTVGGYTF.

The CDR3 DNA reads as TGTGCCAGCAGTGAACTAGGAACGACAGATACAGATACGCAGTATTTT. Residues: CASSELGTTDTDTQYF. J is TRBJ2-3 and V is TRBV6-1, with D possibly being TRBD1 (5 bases). The CDR3 consists of 16 residues. CDR1 MNHNS and CDR2 SASEGT come from the germline V gene. Trimming stripped 2 bases from V and 3 bases from J, with 15 bases between.

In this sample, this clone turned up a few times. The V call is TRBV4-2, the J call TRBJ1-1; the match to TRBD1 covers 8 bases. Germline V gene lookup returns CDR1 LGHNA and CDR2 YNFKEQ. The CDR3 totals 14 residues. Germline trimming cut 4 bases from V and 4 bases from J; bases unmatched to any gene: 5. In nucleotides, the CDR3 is TGTGCCAGCAGCCCTAGACAGGGGAGCACTGAAGCTTTCTTT. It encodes CASSPRQGSTEAFF.

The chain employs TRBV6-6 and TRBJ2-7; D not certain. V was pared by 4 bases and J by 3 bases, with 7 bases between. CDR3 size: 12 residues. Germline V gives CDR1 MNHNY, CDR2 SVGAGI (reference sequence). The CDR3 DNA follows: TGTGCCAGCAGTTTACAAGACTACGAGCAGTACTTC. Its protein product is CASSLQDYEQYF.

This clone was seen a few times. Here the CDR3 DNA reads TGTGCCAGCAGCTTAGGTGTTGGGCAGGTCACTGAAGCTTTCTTT. It codes for CASSLGVGQVTEAFF. The chain combines TRBV7-9 with TRBJ1-1; D unresolved. Looked up from germline, CDR1 is SEHNR and CDR2 is FQNEAQ (reference sequence). The CDR3 extends over 15 amino acids. V was cut by 1 base and J by 4 bases, with 13 bases left in between.

CDR3 bases: TGTGCCAGCAGCTTAAGCGGGAGAGCCGGGGAGCTGTTTTTT. This sequence encodes CASSLSGRAGELFF. V is TRBV7-3 and J is TRBJ2-2; TRBD2 aligns across 7 bases. The V gene end was trimmed by 1 base and the J gene end by 6 bases; junction bases not matched to a gene: 2. The CDR3 runs to 14 residues. Germline CDR1 SGHTA, CDR2 FQGTGA.

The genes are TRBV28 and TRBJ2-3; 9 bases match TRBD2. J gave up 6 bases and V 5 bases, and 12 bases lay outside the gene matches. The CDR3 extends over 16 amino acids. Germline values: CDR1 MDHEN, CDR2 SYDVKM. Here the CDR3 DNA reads TGTGCCAGCAGTCCCTCGGCGGGAGGGCATCGGGATACGCAGTATTTT. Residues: CASSPSAGGHRDTQYF. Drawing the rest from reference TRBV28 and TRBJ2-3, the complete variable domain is DVKVTQSSRYLVKRTGEKVFLECVQDMDHENMFWYRQDPGLGLRLIYFSYDVKMKEKGDIPEGYSVSREKKERFSLILESASTNQTSMYLCASSPSAGGHRDTQYFGPGTRLTVL.

The DNA of the CDR3 is TGTGCCAGCAGCTTTGCGGGCTCCTACGAGCAGTACTTC. This gives the protein CASSFAGSYEQYF. The rearrangement joins TRBV11-2 to TRBJ2-7, with D perhaps TRBD2 (5 bases). Germline CDR1 is SGHAT and CDR2 is FQNNGV. V lost 3 bases, J lost 0 bases, and 6 bases lay in between. The CDR3 has 13 residues.